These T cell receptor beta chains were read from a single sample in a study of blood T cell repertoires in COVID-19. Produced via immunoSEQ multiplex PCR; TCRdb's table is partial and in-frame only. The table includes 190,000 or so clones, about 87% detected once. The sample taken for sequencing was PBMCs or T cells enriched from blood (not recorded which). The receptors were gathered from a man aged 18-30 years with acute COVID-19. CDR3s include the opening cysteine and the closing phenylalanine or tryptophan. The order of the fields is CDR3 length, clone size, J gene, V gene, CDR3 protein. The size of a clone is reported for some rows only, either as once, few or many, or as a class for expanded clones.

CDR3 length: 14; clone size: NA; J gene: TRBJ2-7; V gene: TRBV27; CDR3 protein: CASSLSMAAYEQYF
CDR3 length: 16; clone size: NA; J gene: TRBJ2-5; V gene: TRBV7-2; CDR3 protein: CASSSYGTDIQETQYF
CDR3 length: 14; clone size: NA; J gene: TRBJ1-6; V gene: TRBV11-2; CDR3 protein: CASSLEGVNSPLHF
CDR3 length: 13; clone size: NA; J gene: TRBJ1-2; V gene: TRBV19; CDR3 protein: CASRIGSGAPVAF
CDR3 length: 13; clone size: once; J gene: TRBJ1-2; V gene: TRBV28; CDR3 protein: CASLRGENYGYTF
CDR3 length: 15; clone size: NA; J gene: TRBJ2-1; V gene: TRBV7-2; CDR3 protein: CASSLDQGAYNEQFF
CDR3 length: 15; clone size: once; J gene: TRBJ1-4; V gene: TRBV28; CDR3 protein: CASSTRDREGEKLFF
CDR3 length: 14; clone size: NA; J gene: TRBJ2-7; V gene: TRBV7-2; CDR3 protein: CASSLARDSYEQYF
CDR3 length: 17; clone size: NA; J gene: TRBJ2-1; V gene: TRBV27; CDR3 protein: CASSRYRDSASYNEQFF
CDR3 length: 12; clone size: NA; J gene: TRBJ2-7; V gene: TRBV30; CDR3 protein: CAWGDKAYEQYF